The subject of this entry is one T cell receptor beta chain. After removal of 4 bases from V and 5 bases from J, the junction contained 10 bases not matched to a gene. Germline CDR1 SEHNR, CDR2 FQNEAQ (reference sequence). The CDR3 extends over 16 amino acids. Treatment in this sample: roughly 19 received Ad26.COV2.S at low or high dose, single or two shots; about 5 received placebo; per-sample allocation not given. Specimens were obtained on day 63 following the first vaccine or placebo injection. The sample comes from a study of Ad26.COV2.S vaccination and SARS-CoV-2 variants. TCRdb's copy holds only in-frame clones and misses some; the assay was immunoSEQ multiplex PCR. Among some 300,000 clones, roughly 86% were seen once, and the ten largest hold approximately 1.9%.

This receptor was taken from a person aged 18 to 59 who received the Ad26.COV2.S COVID-19 vaccine or a placebo. The input for sequencing was peripheral blood, taken in a trial of Ad26.COV2.S vaccine versus placebo. The chain couples TRBV7-9 to TRBJ1-5, with 8 bases identical to TRBD1. The CDR3 spells CASSSKPDRGDQPQHF. CDR3 sequence (DNA): TGTGCCAGCAGCTCCAAACCCGACAGGGGCGATCAGCCCCAGCATTTT.